This record looks at one T cell receptor (beta chain) sequence and its context. This clonotype has more than one count but fewer than ten. What this receptor recognizes is not known. Base qualities are not recorded, but no much larger clone differs from it by a single base. Systemically healthy Caucasian individuals from Russia, some 36 in total and aged about 6 to 100 years, were included as donors. Each donor gave about 9.2 milliliters of peripheral blood, drawn into EDTA-treated Vacutainer tubes. Ficoll-Paque density-gradient centrifugation was used to isolate PBMCs, with at least 6.5 million per sample. Total RNA was extracted from PBMCs with Trizol reagent, with at least 5 micrograms obtained per sample. Naive CD45RAhigh/CD27high T cell percentages were measured by flow cytometry on a PBMC aliquot from every donor. The receptor library was made with 5' RACE. Sequenced using an Illumina HiSeq 2500. The second PCR ran for roughly 7 to 11 cycles and used a J-beta primer mix along with a sample-barcoded 5' primer. Each TCR beta cDNA molecule received a unique molecular identifier from a template-switch 5' adaptor carrying 12 random nucleotides. Each sample yielded at least 2.5 million CDR3-containing paired-end reads. The Mint cDNA synthesis kit, primed by a TRBC-specific oligonucleotide, was used to synthesize first-strand cDNA from all RNA. Following uracil-DNA glycosylase treatment, a first 18-cycle PCR with universal primers M1SS and BC2_uni_R was performed on all cDNA. Processing in the source paper ran as follows. Each sample was normalized by randomly selecting 1 million high-quality reads, each carrying a distinct molecular identifier. Instead of being binned into consensus sequences, reads that shared molecular identifiers were thrown out. MiTCR, set to a Q25 quality threshold and the strictest error-elimination algorithm, was used for CDR3 identification, clonotype clustering and error correction. A nonparametric unseen species model with Euler transformation was used to estimate lower-bound total TCR beta diversity. Starting from the raw public reads, TCRdb applied fastp trimming at Q25, assembled clones with MiXCR and retained in-frame beta chains. Every entry covers one CDR3 protein and lists the most common genes and DNA from its rows. It is TCRdb's table, rather than the study itself, that gives the V and J calls and clone size. This sample has some 890,000 distinct CDR3 sequences in its table, and 25% to 30% of those were observed once. Together, the top ten hold 10% of the sample.

This specimen belongs to a study of blood T cells in healthy people across ages (dated by TCRdb to 2014 to 2015). About the investigation overall: In model experiments, template switching captured roughly one uniquely barcoded TCR beta cDNA molecule for every two T cells. Age-related changes in TCR beta repertoire diversity were measured in the study by deep sequencing normalized with unique cDNA molecular identifiers. Four age groups were formed from the donors: young (average around 15 years), middle-aged (roughly 38), aged (about 62) and long-lived (about 80). The study analyzed two additional independent replicas of 1 million unique cDNA reads from the same blood draw for two donors, one aged 18 to 29 and one aged 80 or older.

Findings and caveats that apply to the study as a whole: There was a strong correlation between observed TCR beta diversity and the percentage of naive T cells measured by flow cytometry. As age increased, observed TCR beta diversity per million T cells dropped in a roughly linear way, and a significant reduction was already evident by age 40. Estimates of total diversity from one million sequenced T cells were regarded as lower bounds and underestimates. Donor CMV infection status was unknown, potentially confounding age-related changes in expanded clonotypes. The long-lived group showed more naive CD4+ T cells, fewer expanded clones and increased TCR diversity than the aged group, suggesting age selection. Since profiling was done on bulk unsorted PBMCs, naive and antigen-experienced compartments could not be conclusively compared.

The germline V gene (reference sequence) provides CDR1 GTSNPN and CDR2 SVGIG. Measured from the cysteine to the phenylalanine, the CDR3 is 13 residues long. Just CDR3 DNA is preserved here, 39 bases in frame from base 1. V lost 2 bases and J lost 8 bases; the stretch between them is 15 bases long. Another study also made use of these data, one on T cells of mothers and their children. The second study reports: Donors were nine systemically healthy Caucasian individuals: three mothers and their six children. cDNA synthesis consumed the entire amount of extracted RNA, loaded at 1.5 ug RNA in each 15 ul reaction. In the second PCR, sample barcodes and 2-4 random nucleotides were introduced via the M1S primer. More than 8 million TCR beta CDR3 reads were obtained from each mother, and roughly 3.1 million reads were obtained from each child. Thymic selection similarly shapes TCR recombination output in related and unrelated pairs, with minor effect from inherited differences. Normalized repertoire overlap was always slightly but never significantly higher in related than unrelated mother-child pairs. With a sensitivity of about 100 clones per million clonotypes, no persistent microchimeric T cell clones were detected. The study used deep NGS to compare TCR beta repertoires of mothers and children, seeking features distinguishing related mother-child pairs from unrelated individuals. On average, the children were about 10 +/- 4 years old, while the mothers were about 37 +/- 4 years old. After adapter ligation was performed with NEBNext reagents, the libraries were sequenced on an Illumina HiSeq 2000 with 100+100 nt paired-end reads. To avoid cross-contamination, the mother libraries and the child libraries were prepared a month apart and sequenced in separate runs. For each donor, between about 500,000 and 2,200,000 distinct TCR beta clonotypes were identified. Naive TCR beta clonotypes were estimated from low-frequency clonotypes matched to each donor's FACS-determined naive share, without sorting.

This TCR derives from a woman in her thirties or forties in good health. Recombination connected TRBV30 to TRBJ1-2; no confident D gene assignment can be made. Sequenced sample: blood. The sequenced DNA is TGTGCCTGGAGTCCTTCCGGGAACGAAGGCTACACCTTC. This sequence encodes CAWSPSGNEGYTF. Full variable domain (CDR3 extended with the reference TRBV30 and TRBJ1-2 proteins): SQTIHQWPATLVQPVGSPLSLECTVEGTSNPNLYWYRQAAGRGLQLLFYSVGIGQISSEVPQNLSASRPQDRQFILSSKKLLLSDSGFYLCAWSPSGNEGYTFGSGTRLTVV.